The clone carrying this T cell receptor beta chain was seen ten or more times. What it recognizes is unknown. TCRdb passed the 5' RACE reads through MiXCR, listing each CDR3 protein once. The sample contains approximately 110,000 distinct CDR3 sequences, approximately 7% of which appear only once. The data are from a study of T cells after yellow fever vaccination. Study summary: SMART-Seq v4 Ultra Low Input prepared the low-cell-number fractions. The study, taken as a whole, reports: Only a minor proportion of clonotypes was detected across both CD4 and CD8 compartments. Reappearance after the booster was seen for most primary-vaccination clones, at roughly 96% CD4 and 70% to 90% CD8.

The TCR comes from a young man who received the YFV17D yellow fever vaccine. The specimen was CD4+ T cells sorted from PBMCs, collected around 10 days after the first yellow fever vaccination.

CDR3 DNA sequence: TGTGCCAGCACCTCAACGATGCGGGGGGTGGTCGATACGCAGTATTTT. Translated, it gives CASTSTMRGVVDTQYF. The chain links TRBV5-6 to TRBJ2-3; the match to TRBD2 covers 8 bases. The germline V gene encodes CDR1 SGHDT and CDR2 YYEEEE. Unmatched junction bases numbered 15, after V lost 6 bases and J lost 6 bases. The CDR3 extends over 16 amino acids.